One T cell receptor (beta chain) is described in this entry. The assay was immunoSEQ multiplex PCR, and TCRdb's table has in-frame clones only and misses some. The sample carries 60,000 to 75,000 clones, about four fifths recorded once. The data originate from a study of a mutant IDH1 vaccine in newly diagnosed glioma. About the study: The earlier regimen, radiotherapy, temozolomide, or both, was most often both.

Germline V gene data show CDR1 as LGHNA and CDR2 as YSLEER. The V gene end was trimmed by 1 base and the J gene end by 7 bases; junction bases not matched to a gene: 11. There are 16 residues in the CDR3. Time point in this sample: baseline, week 1 (first vaccination visit). Treatment described: pre-vaccination baseline after standard-of-care therapy. This material consisted of peripheral blood mononuclear cells (PBMCs), taken from a glioma patient treated with radiotherapy, temozolomide or both. The chain is built from TRBV4-3 and TRBJ2-3; 7 nucleotides align to TRBD2. This TCR was sampled from a woman between 18 and 29 years old with glioma. Some clones in this sample may be carry-over from other donors' samples. For the CDR3, the DNA is TGCGCCAGCAGCCAAGTGGGCGGGGGTGGACAAAATACGCAGTATTTT. Encoded protein: CASSQVGGGGQNTQYF.